Here is one T cell receptor (beta chain) with its context. The clone's antigen remains unknown. Base qualities were left out, and no much larger clone turns up one base away. The sample comes from a study of shared clonotypes between healthy human individuals (TCRdb year 2020). As for the study more broadly: A few men and a couple of women, aged 18 to 49 years, made up the cohort. Per donor, three plates each were used for CD4 naive and CD4 memory, two for CD8 naive, and one for CD8 memory. To increase sequencing depth and limit assay-specific biases, different laboratories used diverse techniques to prepare libraries and sequence TCR repertoires. Between about 0.8 and 9.5 billion PBMCs per donor were obtained by leukapheresis. To estimate repertoire size and how much clonotypes are shared between individuals, the study performed deep sequencing of blood TCR repertoires from a handful of healthy adults. The study at large found these results: Approximately 4.8% of naive CD4, around 4% of naive CD8, about 2.1% of memory CD4, and 0.4% of memory CD8 clonotypes were shared across several donors. Compared with non-shared clonotypes, clonotypes shared by all four sorted-subset donors had higher generation probabilities. Only blood was sampled, and tissue TCR repertoires likely differ from those in blood. Pairwise subsampling indicated that sequencing depth was expected to affect the degree of clonotype sharing among donors. Incomplete sequencing was indicated by rarefaction of sorted-subset datasets, despite the large sequencing depth. Naive subsets generally had larger estimated clonotype richness than memory subsets. Because the study included a small number of donors, the genetic and exposure-history diversity represented was limited.

CDR1 and CDR2 (ENHRY, SYGVKD) derive from the germline V gene. There are 14 amino acids in the CDR3, from cysteine to phenylalanine inclusive. Kept here is only the CDR3 DNA, which spans 42 bases and is read in frame from base 1. Trimming removed 6 bases from V and 6 bases from J, leaving 18 bases between the germline ends. CD8 naive samples were CD45RO-negative cells positively selected for CCR7, giving a CD45RA+CCR7+ population that excluded TemRA cells. Healthy HIV-negative adults with no recently reported acute infections or vaccinations were included as donors. Every donor was a Caucasian adult residing in Nashville, Tennessee, USA. Blood was collected by leukapheresis, and PBMCs were isolated by Ficoll-Histopaque density gradient centrifugation and then cryopreserved in liquid nitrogen vapor phase. Analytical flow cytometry was used to check the purity and quantity of every magnetically sorted T cell population. Genomic DNA was isolated from every sorted fraction and measured by UV absorbance on a Nanodrop 2000c.

Using the deep immunoSEQ assay, multiplex PCR amplified TCR CDR3 regions from genomic DNA. For each cell subset, the extracted genomic DNA was distributed evenly across all wells of several immunoSEQ 96-well plates, and each plate served as one replicate. For sorted subsets, approximately 0.2 ug of genomic DNA, equivalent to 25,000 to 35,000 T cell genomes, went into each replicate PCR. Purified libraries were measured with a Qubit 3.0 fluorometer, size-checked on a Bioanalyzer 2100, and measured again with the KAPA Library Quantification kit. Every immunoSEQ 96-well plate was sequenced on a dedicated single-read 150-cycle Illumina NextSeq 550 flow cell. The published analysis was carried out like this. The immunoSEQ output contained only junctional sequences without quality scores, so filtering could not match that applied to full-length reads. To assign V/J genes and CDR3, sequences were annotated against IMGT germline references using PyIR, a Python wrapper for IgBLAST v1.9. Reads were filtered out if the reads had weak V/J assignments (E-value above 1e-6), no CDR3, stop codons, out-of-frame junctions, or ambiguous translated residues. V3J clonotypes were defined as sequences sharing the same inferred V gene, J gene, and CDR3 amino acid sequence. The percentage overlap between two repertoires was calculated by dividing the number of shared unique clonotypes by the size of the smaller repertoire. Three approaches were used to assess repertoire richness: RTK rarefaction, the Chao1 estimator, and Recon v2.1 estimates of unobserved clonotypes. Generation probabilities for all TCRbeta clonotypes obtained by the gDNA method from a handful of donors were computed using OLGA. TCRdb took this table from immuneACCESS and kept in-frame rearrangements with V and J called. Such tables lack part of the clones; where checked against another copy, unresolved V genes explain under half of the gap, and the rest is unexplained. The DNA was the basis for D and trimming; V, J and clone size are from that table. The sample table lists under 1 million clones, 80% to 95% of them with a count of one. The ten biggest clones cover 24% of the sample.

Source material: naive CD8+ T cells sorted from blood. The sample's cell subset or site label, in plain terms: CD45RA+CCR7+. Rearrangement joined TRBV10-3 to TRBJ2-7; the D element might be TRBD1 or TRBD2, as each aligns at 6 bases. This clonotype was obtained from a man aged 30 to 45 in good health. The sequenced DNA: TGTGCCATCAGCGAGACAGGAGGGGTTTCCGAGCAGTACTTC. This gives the protein CAISETGGVSEQYF.